This T cell receptor beta chain was identified in a study of blood T cells in healthy people across ages. Findings and limits, study-wide: Expanded clonotype changes were possibly confounded by unknown donor CMV status.

Per germline, CDR1 SGHAT and CDR2 FQNNGV. V lost 1 base to trimming and J lost 5 bases, with 11 bases between them. The length of the CDR3 is 15 residues. A second PCR of about 7 to 11 cycles used a sample-barcoded 5' primer and a J-beta primer mix. Each CDR3 protein gets one entry after TCRdb re-called the 5' RACE reads with MiXCR. Of around 900,000 distinct CDR3 sequences in the sample, 25% to 30% are singletons; the top ten hold roughly 17%. The table lists this clonotype with a few counts. Its antigen is still unknown. The sequence was collected from a woman over 75 in good health. The sample taken for sequencing was blood. The chain uses TRBV11-2 and TRBJ1-4, with a possible D match to TRBD1 (6 bases). CDR3 nucleotides: TGTGCCAGCAGCTTAGCAGGGGTGGAGAATGAAAAACTGTTTTTT. Its translation: CASSLAGVENEKLFF.